Listed below are T cell receptor beta chains from one sample, sequenced in a study of T cell changes during pregnancy in multiple sclerosis. The assay was immunoSEQ multiplex PCR, and TCRdb's table has in-frame clones only and misses some. In the table there are around 68,000 clones, 91% of which are singletons. Sequencing was performed on peripheral blood, taken after pregnancy. These receptors were collected from a female donor in good health, enrolled as a control in a pregnancy study. The conserved cysteine and the conserved F or W are not part of the CDR3 here.

TRBJ2-3 11 TRBV6-5 ASSGTGRDTQY
TRBJ2-5 11 TRBV6-5 ASTATGGETQY
TRBJ2-1 13 TRBV5-1 ASSLEGTSAHEQF
TRBJ1-1 14 TRBV18 ASSPGRDFMNTEAF
TRBJ2-5 12 TRBV7-2 ASSLVSRAETQY
TRBJ1-2 12 TRBV30 AWSHGGGNYGYT
TRBJ1-1 11 TRBV7-3 ASSLGGGTEAF
TRBJ1-3 13 TRBV7-2 ASSNTGGWGNTIY
TRBJ1-6 14 TRBV2 ASSEPTVTDNSPLH
TRBJ2-5 11 TRBV5-5 ASRLGGQETQY